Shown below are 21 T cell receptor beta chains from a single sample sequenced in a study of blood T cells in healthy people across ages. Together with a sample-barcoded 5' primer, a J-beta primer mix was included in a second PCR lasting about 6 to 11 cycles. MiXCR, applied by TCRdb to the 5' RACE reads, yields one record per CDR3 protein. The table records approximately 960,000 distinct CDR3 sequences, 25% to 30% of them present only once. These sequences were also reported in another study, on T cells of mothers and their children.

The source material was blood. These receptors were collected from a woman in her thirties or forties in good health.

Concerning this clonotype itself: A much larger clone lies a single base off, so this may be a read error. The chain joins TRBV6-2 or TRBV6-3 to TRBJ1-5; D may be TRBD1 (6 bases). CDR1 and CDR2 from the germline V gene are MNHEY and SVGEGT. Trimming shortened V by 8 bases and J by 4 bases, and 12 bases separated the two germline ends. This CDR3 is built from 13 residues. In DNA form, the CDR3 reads TGTGCCAGCCGGGACAAGGGTAATCAGCCCCAGCATTTT. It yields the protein CASRDKGNQPQHF.

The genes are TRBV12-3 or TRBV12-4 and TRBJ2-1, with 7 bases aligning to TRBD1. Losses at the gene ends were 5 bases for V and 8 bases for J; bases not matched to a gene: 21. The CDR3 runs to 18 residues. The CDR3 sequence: CASSTLGTVLIDGDEQFF. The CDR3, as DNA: TGTGCCAGCAGTACCCTTGGGACAGTCCTTATCGATGGGGATGAGCAGTTCTTC.

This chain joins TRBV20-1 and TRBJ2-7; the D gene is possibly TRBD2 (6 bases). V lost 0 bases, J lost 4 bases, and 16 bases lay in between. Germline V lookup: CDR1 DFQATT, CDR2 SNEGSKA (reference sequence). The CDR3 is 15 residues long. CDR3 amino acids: CSARDGGGRIYEQYF. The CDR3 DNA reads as TGCAGTGCTAGAGATGGAGGAGGGCGGATTTACGAGCAGTACTTC.

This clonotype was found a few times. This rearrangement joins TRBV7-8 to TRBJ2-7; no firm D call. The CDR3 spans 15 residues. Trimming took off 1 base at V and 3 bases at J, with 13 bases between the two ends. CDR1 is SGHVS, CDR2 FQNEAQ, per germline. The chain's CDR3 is CASSLGPPPNYEQYF. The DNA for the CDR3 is TGTGCCAGCAGCTTAGGACCTCCACCCAACTACGAGCAGTACTTC.

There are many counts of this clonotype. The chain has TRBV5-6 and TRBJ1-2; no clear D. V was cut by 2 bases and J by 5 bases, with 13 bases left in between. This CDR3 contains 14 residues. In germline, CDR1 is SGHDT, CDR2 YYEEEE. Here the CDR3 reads CASSFSRLLYGYTF. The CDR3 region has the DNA TGTGCCAGCAGCTTTTCCAGGTTATTGTATGGCTACACCTTC.

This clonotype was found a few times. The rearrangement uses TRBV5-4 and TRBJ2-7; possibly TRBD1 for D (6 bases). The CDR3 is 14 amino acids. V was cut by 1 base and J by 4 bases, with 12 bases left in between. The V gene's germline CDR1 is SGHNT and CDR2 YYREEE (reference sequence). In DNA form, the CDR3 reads TGTGCCAGCAGCTTGCAACAGGGTCGGTACGAGCAGTACTTC. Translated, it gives CASSLQQGRYEQYF. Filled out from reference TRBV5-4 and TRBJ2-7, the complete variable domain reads ETGVTQSPTHLIKTRGQQVTLRCSSQSGHNTVSWYQQALGQGPQFIFQYYREEENGRGNFPPRFSGLQFPNYSSELNVNALELDDSALYLCASSLQQGRYEQYFGPGTRLTVT.

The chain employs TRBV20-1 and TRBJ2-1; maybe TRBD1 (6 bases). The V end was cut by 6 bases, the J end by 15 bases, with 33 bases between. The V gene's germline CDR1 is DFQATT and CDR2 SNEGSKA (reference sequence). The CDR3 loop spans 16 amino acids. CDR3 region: CSAATSGQIIGAPPFF. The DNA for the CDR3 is TGCAGTGCCGCGACCTCAGGACAGATAATTGGAGCTCCGCCGTTCTTC.

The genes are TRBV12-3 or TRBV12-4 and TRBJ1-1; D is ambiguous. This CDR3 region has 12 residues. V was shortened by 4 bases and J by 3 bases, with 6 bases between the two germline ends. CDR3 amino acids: CASSSSYTEAFF. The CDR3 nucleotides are TGTGCCAGCAGTTCCTCATACACTGAAGCTTTCTTT.

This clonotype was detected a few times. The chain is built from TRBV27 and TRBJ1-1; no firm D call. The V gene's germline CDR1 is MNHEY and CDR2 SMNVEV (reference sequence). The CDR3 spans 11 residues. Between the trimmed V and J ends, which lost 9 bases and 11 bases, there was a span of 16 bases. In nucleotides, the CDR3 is TGTGCCAGTATGGCCTATGGAGGTGCTTTCTTT. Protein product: CASMAYGGAFF.

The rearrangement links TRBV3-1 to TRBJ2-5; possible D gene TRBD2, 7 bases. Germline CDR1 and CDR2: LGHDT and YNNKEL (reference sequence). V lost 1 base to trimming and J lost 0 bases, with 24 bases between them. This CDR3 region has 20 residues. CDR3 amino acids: CASSQVDGGGPIPYQETQYF. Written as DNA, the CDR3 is TGTGCCAGCAGCCAAGTGGATGGCGGGGGCCCCATCCCGTACCAAGAGACCCAGTACTTC.

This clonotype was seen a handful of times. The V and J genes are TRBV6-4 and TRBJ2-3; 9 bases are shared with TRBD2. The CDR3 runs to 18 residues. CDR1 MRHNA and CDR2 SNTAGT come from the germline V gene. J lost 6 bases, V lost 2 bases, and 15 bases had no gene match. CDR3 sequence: CASSDPRGAGGPKDTQYF. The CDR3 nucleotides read TGTGCCAGCAGTGACCCGCGGGGGGCGGGGGGGCCTAAGGATACGCAGTATTTT.

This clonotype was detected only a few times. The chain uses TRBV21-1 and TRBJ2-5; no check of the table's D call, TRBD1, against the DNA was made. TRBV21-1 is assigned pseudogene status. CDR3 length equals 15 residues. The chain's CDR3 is CASSKVVTSKVPQYF. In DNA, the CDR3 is TGTGCCAGCAGCAAAGTAGTTACTAGCAAGGTCCCGCAGTACTTC.

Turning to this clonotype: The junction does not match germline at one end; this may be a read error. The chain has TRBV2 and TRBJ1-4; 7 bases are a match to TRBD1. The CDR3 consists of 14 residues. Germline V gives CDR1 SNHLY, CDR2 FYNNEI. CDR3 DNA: TGTGCCGGCAGTCGGGACAGACCAAATGAAAAACTGTTTTTT. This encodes CAGSRDRPNEKLFF.

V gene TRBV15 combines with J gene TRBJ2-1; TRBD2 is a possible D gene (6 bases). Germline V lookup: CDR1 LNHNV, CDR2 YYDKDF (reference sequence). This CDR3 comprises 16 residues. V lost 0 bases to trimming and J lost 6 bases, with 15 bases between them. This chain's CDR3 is CATSRDRASVANEQFF. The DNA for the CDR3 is TGTGCCACCAGCAGAGATAGGGCTAGCGTTGCCAATGAGCAGTTCTTC. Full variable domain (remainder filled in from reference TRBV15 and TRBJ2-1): DAMVIQNPRYQVTQFGKPVTLSCSQTLNHNVMYWYQQKSSQAPKLLFHYYDKDFNNEADTPDNFQSRRPNTSFCFLDIRSPGLGDTAMYLCATSRDRASVANEQFFGPGTRLTVL.

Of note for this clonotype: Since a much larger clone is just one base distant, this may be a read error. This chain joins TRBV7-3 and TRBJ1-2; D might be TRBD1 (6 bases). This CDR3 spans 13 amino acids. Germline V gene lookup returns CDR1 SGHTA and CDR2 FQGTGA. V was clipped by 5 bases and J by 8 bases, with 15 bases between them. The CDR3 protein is CASSHDKGGGYTF. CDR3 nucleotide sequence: TGTGCCAGCAGCCACGACAAGGGGGGCGGCTACACCTTC. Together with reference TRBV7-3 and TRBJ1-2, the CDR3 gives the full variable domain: GAGVSQTPSNKVTEKGKYVELRCDPISGHTALYWYRQSLGQGPEFLIYFQGTGAADDSGLPNDRFFAVRPEGSVSTLKIQRTERGDSAVYLCASSHDKGGGYTFGSGTRLTVV.

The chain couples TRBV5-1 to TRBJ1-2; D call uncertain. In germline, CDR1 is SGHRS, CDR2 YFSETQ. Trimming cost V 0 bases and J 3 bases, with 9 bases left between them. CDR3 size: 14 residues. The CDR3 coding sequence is TGCGCCAGCAGCTTGGGGTCCGGAGACTATGGCTACACCTTC. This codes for CASSLGSGDYGYTF.

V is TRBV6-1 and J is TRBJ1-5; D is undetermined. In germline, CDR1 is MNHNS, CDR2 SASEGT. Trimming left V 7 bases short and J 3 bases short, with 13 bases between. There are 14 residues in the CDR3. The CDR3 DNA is TGTGCCAGCATCCGCGACGGACTCAATCAGCCCCAGCATTTT. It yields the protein CASIRDGLNQPQHF.

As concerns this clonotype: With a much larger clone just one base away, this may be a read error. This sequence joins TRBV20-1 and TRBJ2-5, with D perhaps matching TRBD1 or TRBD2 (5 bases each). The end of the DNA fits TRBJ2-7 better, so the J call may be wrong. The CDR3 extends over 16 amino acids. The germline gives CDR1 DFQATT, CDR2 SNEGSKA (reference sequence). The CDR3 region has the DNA TGCAGTGCTAGAGATCCAGAGGGGTCGGCTGGCGGCGAGCAGTACTTC. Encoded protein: CSARDPEGSAGGEQYF.

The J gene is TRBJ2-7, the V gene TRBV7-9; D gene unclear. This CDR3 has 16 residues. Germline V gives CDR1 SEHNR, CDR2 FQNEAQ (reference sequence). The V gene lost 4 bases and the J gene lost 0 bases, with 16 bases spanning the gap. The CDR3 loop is CASSSFQDGSSYEQYF. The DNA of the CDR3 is TGTGCCAGCAGCTCATTCCAGGACGGAAGCTCCTACGAGCAGTACTTC.

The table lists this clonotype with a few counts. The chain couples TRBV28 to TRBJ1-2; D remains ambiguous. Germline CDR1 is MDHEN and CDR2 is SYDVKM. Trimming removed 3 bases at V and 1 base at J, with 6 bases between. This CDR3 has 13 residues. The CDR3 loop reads CASSLKVNYGYTF. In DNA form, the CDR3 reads TGTGCCAGCAGTTTGAAGGTTAACTATGGCTACACCTTC.

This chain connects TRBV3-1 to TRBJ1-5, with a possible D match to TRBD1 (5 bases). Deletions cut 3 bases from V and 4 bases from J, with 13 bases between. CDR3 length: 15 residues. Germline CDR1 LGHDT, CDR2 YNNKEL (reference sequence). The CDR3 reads CASSHVGTVNQPQHF. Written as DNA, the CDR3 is TGTGCCAGCAGCCACGTTGGGACGGTAAATCAGCCCCAGCATTTT.